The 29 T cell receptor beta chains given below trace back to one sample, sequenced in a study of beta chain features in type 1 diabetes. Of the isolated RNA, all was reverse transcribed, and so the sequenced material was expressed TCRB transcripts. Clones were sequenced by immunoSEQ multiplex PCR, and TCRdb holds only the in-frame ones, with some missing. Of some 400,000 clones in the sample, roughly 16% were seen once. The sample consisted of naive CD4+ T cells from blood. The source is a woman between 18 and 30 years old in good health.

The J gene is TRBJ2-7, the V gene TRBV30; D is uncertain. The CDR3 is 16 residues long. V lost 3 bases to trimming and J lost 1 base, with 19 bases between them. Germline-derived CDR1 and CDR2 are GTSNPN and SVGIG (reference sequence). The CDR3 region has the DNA TGTGCCTGGAGATCCTTGGCAGGCATTCTTTCCTACGAGCAGTACTTC. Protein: CAWRSLAGILSYEQYF.

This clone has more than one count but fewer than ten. The CDR3 DNA reads TGTGCCAGCAGTCTCCGGAGTGAGGGCAGAGACAAAAACATTCAGTACTTC. Its translation is CASSLRSEGRDKNIQYF. The V and J genes are TRBV25-1 and TRBJ2-4; maybe TRBD2 (5 bases). The CDR3 is 17 residues long. V was shortened by 5 bases and J by 3 bases, with 20 bases between the two germline ends. From germline, CDR1 is MGHDK and CDR2 SYGVNS.

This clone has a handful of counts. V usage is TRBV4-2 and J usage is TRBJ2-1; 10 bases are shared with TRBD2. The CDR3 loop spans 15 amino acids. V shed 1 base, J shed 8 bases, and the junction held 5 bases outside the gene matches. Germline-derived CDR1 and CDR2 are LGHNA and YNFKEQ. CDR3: CASSQASGSKDEQFF. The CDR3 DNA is TGTGCCAGCAGCCAAGCTAGCGGGAGTAAGGATGAGCAGTTCTTC.

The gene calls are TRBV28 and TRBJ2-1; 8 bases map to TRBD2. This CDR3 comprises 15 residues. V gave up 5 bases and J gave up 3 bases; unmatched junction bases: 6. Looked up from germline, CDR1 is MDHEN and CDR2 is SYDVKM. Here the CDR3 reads CASSGTRPFYNEQFF. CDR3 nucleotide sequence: TGTGCCAGCAGTGGGACTAGGCCTTTCTACAATGAGCAGTTCTTC.

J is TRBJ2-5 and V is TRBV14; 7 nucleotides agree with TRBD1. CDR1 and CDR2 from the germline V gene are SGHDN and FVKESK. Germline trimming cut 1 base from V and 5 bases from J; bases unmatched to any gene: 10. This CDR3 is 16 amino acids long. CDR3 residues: CASSQGGQAMGETQYF. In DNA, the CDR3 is TGTGCCAGCAGCCAAGGAGGACAGGCCATGGGGGAGACCCAGTACTTC.

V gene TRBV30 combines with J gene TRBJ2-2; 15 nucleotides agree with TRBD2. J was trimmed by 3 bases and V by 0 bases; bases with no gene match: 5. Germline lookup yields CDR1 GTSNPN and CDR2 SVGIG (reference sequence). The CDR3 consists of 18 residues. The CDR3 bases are TGTGCCTGGAGTGTAGGGACTAGCGGGAGGTCCTACACCGGGGAGCTGTTTTTT. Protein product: CAWSVGTSGRSYTGELFF. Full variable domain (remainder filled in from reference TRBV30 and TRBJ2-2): SQTIHQWPATLVQPVGSPLSLECTVEGTSNPNLYWYRQAAGRGLQLLFYSVGIGQISSEVPQNLSASRPQDRQFILSSKKLLLSDSGFYLCAWSVGTSGRSYTGELFFGEGSRLTVL.

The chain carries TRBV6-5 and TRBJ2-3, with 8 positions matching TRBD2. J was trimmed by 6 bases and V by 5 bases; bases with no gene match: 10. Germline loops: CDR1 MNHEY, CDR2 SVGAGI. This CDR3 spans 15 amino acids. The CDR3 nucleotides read TGTGCCAGCAGTCGATTTAGCGGGAAAACGGATACGCAGTATTTT. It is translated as CASSRFSGKTDTQYF.

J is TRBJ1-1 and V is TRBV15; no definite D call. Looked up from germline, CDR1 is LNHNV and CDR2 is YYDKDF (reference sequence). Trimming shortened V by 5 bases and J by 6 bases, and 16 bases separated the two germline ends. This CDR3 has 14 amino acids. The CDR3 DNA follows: TGTGCCACCAGCCGCCTAACGGGAGGCGCTGAAGCTTTCTTT. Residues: CATSRLTGGAEAFF.

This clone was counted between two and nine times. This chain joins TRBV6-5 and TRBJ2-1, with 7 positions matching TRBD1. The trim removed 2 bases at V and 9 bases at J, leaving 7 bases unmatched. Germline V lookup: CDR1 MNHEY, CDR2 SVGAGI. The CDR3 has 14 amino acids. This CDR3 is CASSYQTGSGEQFF. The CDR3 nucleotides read TGTGCCAGCAGTTACCAGACAGGGTCGGGTGAGCAGTTCTTC.

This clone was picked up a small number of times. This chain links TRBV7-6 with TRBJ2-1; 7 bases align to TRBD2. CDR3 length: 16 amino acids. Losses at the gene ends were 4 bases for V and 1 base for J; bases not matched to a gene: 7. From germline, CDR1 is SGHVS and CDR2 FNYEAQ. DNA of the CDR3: TGTGCCAGCAGCTCGAGAAGCGGGGCGTCCTACAATGAGCAGTTCTTC. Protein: CASSSRSGASYNEQFF.

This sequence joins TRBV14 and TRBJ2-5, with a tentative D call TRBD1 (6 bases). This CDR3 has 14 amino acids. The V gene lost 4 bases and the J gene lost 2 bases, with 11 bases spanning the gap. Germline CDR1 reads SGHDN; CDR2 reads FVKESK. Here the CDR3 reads CASSLPGHQETQYF. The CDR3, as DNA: TGTGCCAGCAGCCTCCCGGGACATCAAGAGACCCAGTACTTC. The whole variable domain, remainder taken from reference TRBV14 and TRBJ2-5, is EAGVTQFPSHSVIEKGQTVTLRCDPISGHDNLYWYRRVMGKEIKFLLHFVKESKQDESGMPNNRFLAERTGGTYSTLKVQPAELEDSGVYFCASSLPGHQETQYFGPGTRLLVL.

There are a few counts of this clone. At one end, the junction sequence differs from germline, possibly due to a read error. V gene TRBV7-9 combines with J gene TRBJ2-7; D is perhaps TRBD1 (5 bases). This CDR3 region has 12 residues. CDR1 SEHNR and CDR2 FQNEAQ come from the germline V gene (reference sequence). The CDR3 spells CASSILDSRWNF. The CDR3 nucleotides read TGTGCCAGCAGCATCCTCGACAGCCGGTGGAACTTC.

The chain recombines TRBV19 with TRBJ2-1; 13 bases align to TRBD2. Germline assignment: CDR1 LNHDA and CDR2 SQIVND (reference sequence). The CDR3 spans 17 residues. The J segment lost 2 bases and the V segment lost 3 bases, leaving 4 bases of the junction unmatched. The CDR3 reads CASSIGTSGATYNEQFF. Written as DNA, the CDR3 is TGTGCCAGTAGTATCGGGACTAGCGGGGCCACCTACAATGAGCAGTTCTTC.

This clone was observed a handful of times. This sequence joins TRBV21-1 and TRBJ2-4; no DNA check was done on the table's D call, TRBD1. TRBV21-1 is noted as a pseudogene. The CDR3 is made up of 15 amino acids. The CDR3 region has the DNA TGTGCCAGCACCATAAACAGGGAAAATCGGAACATTCAGTACTTC. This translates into CASTINRENRNIQYF.

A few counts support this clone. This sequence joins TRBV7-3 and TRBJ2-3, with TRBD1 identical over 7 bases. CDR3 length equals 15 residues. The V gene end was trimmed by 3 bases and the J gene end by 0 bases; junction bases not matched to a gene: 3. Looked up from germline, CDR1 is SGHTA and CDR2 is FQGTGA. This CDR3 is CASSLTGYSTDTQYF. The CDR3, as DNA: TGTGCCAGCAGCTTGACAGGGTACAGCACAGATACGCAGTATTTT. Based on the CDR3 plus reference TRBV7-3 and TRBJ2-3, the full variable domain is GAGVSQTPSNKVTEKGKYVELRCDPISGHTALYWYRQSLGQGPEFLIYFQGTGAADDSGLPNDRFFAVRPEGSVSTLKIQRTERGDSAVYLCASSLTGYSTDTQYFGPGTRLTVL.

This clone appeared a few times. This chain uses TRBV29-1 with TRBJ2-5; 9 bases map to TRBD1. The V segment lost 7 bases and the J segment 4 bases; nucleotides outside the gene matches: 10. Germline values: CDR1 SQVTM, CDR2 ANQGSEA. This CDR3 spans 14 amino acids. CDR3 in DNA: TGCAGCGCAGCCGGGACAGGGAGTGGAGAGACCCAGTACTTC. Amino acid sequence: CSAAGTGSGETQYF. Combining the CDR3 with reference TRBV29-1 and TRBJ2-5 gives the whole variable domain SAVISQKPSRDICQRGTSLTIQCQVDSQVTMMFWYRQQPGQSLTLIATANQGSEATYESGFVIDKFPISRPNLTFSTLTVSNMSPEDSSIYLCSAAGTGSGETQYFGPGTRLLVL.

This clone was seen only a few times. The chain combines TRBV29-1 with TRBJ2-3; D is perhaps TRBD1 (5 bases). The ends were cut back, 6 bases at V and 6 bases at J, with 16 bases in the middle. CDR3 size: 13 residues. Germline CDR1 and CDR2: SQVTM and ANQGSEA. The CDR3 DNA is TGCAGCGTCCATACAGGTTCATATGATACGCAGTATTTT. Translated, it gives CSVHTGSYDTQYF.

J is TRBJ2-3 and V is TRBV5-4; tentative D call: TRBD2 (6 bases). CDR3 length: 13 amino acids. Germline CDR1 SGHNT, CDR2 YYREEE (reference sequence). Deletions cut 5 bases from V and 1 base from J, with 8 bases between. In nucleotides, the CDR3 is TGTGCCAGCAGTCGCGGGGGCACAGATACGCAGTATTTT. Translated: CASSRGGTDTQYF.

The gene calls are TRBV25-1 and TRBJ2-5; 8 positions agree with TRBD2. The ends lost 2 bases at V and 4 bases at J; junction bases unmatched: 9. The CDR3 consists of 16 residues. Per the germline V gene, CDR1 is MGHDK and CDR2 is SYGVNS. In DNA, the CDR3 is TGTGCCAGCAGTGAAAAGAAGCGGGGGCCCCGAGAGACCCAGTACTTC. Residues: CASSEKKRGPRETQYF.

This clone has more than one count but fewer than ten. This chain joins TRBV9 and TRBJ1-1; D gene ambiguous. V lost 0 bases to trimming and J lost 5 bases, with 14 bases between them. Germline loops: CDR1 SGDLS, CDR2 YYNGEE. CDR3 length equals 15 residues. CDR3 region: CASSVDDRGFTEAFF. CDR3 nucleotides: TGTGCCAGCAGCGTAGACGATCGGGGATTTACTGAAGCTTTCTTT.

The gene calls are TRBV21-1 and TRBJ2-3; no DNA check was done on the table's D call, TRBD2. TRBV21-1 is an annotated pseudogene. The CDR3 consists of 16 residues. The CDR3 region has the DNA TGTGCCAGCAGCAAAGCGATTGAGGGACTTACAGATACGCAGTATTTT. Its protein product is CASSKAIEGLTDTQYF.

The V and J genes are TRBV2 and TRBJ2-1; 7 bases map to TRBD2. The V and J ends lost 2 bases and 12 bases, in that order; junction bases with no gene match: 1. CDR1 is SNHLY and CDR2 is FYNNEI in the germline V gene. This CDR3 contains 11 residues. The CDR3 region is CASSEWEGQFF. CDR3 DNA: TGTGCCAGCAGTGAATGGGAGGGGCAGTTCTTC.

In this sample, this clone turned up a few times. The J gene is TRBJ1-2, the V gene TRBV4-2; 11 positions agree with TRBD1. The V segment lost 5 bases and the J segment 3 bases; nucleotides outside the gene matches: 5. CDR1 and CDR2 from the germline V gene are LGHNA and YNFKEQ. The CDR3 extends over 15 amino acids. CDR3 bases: TGTGCCAGCAGCGCCAGGACAGGGGGCGACTATGGCTACACCTTC. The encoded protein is CASSARTGGDYGYTF.

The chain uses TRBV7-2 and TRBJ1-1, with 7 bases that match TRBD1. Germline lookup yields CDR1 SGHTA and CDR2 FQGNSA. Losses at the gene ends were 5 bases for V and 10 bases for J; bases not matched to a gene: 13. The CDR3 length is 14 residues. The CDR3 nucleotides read TGTGCCAGCAGCCCACGACAGGGTCGGGAAGGAGCTTTCTTT. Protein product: CASSPRQGREGAFF.

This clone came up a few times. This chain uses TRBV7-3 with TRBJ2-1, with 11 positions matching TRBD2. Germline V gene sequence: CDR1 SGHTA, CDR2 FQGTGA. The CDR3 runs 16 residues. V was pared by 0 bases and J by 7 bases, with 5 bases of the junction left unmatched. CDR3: CASSLTSGRGTNEQFF. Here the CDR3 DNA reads TGTGCCAGCAGCTTAACTAGCGGGAGGGGGACAAATGAGCAGTTCTTC.

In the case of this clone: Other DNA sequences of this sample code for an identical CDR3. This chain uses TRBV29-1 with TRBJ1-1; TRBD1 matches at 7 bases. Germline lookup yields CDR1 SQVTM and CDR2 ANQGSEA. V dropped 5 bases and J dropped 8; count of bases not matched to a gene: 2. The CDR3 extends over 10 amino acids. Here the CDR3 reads CSVRQGEAFF. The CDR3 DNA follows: TGCAGCGTTAGACAGGGAGAAGCTTTCTTT.

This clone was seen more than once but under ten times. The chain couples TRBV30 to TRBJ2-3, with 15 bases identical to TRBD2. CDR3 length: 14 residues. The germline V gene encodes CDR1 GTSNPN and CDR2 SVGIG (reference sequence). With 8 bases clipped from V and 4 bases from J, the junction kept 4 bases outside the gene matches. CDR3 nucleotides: TGTGCCGGCTGGACTAGCGGGAGGGCAGATACGCAGTATTTT. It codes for CAGWTSGRADTQYF.

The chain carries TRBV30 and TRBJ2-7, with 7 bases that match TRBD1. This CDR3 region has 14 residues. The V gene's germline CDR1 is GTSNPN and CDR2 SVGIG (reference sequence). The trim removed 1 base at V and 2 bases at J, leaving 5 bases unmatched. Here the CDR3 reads CAWSERQGPYEQYF. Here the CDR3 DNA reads TGTGCCTGGAGTGAGCGACAGGGACCCTACGAGCAGTACTTC.

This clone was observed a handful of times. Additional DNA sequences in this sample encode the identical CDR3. The CDR3 DNA follows: TGTGCCTGGAGTGTACAGGGGGATCAGCCCCAGCATTTT. It encodes CAWSVQGDQPQHF. The chain is built from TRBV30 and TRBJ1-5; 8 bases line up with TRBD1. Germline assignment: CDR1 GTSNPN and CDR2 SVGIG (reference sequence). The CDR3 contains 13 residues. V dropped 0 bases and J dropped 5; count of bases not matched to a gene: 0. Full variable domain (remainder filled in from reference TRBV30 and TRBJ1-5): SQTIHQWPATLVQPVGSPLSLECTVEGTSNPNLYWYRQAAGRGLQLLFYSVGIGQISSEVPQNLSASRPQDRQFILSSKKLLLSDSGFYLCAWSVQGDQPQHFGDGTRLSIL.